Sequencing of this T cell receptor beta chain was carried out in a study of T cells of healthy individuals. TCRdb itself ran the 5' RACE reads through MiXCR, one entry per CDR3 protein. The table has tens of thousands of distinct CDR3 sequences, around 16% seen once. This clonotype was detected many times. CDR3 length: 13 amino acids. V lost 4 bases to trimming and J lost 8 bases; unmatched junction nucleotides: 3. The V gene's germline CDR1 is SQVTM and CDR2 ANQGSEA. This sequence originates from a human donor in good health. The chain has TRBV29-1 and TRBJ2-2, with 11 bases matching TRBD2. The CDR3 nucleotides are TGCAGCGTTGGACTAGCGGGAAAGGGGGAGCTGTTTTTT. This encodes CSVGLAGKGELFF.